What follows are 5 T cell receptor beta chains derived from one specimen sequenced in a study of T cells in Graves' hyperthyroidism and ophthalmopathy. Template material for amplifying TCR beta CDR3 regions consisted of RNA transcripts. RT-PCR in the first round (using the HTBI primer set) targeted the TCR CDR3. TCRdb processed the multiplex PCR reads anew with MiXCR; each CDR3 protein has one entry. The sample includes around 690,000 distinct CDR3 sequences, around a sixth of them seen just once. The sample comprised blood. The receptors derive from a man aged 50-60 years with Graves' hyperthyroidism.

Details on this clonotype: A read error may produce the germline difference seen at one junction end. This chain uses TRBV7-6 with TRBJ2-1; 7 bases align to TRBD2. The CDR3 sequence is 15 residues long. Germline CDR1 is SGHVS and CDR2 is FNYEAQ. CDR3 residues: CASSLGGREYNGQFF. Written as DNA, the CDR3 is TGTGCCAGCAGCTTAGGCGGGAGAGAATACAATGGGCAGTTCTTC.

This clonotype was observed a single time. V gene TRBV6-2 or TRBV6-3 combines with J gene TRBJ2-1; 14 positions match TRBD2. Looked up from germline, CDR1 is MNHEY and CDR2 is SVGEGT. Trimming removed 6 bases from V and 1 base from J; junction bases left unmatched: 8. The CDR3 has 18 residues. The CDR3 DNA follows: TGTGCCAGCAGATTCGGACTAGCGGGAGGCGGTTCCTACAATGAGCAGTTCTTC. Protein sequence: CASRFGLAGGGSYNEQFF.

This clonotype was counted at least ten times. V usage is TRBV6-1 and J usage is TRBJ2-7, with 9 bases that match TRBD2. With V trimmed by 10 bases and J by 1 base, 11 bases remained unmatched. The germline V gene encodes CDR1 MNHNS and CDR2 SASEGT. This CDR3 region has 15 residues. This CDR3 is CATASPAGGSYEQYF. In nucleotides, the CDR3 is TGTGCCACCGCCTCCCCCGCGGGAGGGTCCTACGAGCAGTACTTC.

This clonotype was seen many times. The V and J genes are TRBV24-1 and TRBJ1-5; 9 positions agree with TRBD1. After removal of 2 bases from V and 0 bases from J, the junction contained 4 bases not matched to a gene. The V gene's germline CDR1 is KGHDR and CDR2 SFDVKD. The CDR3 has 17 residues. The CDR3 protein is CATSDSRQGGSNQPQHF. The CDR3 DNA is TGTGCCACCAGTGATTCTCGACAGGGGGGTAGCAATCAGCCCCAGCATTTT.

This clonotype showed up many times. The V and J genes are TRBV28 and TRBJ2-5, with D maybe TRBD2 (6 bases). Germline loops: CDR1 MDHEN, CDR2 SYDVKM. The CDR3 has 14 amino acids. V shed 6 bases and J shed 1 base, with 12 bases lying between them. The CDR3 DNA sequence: TGTGCCAGCAGGGCGGGACTCGTCCAAGAGACCCAGTACTTC. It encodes CASRAGLVQETQYF.